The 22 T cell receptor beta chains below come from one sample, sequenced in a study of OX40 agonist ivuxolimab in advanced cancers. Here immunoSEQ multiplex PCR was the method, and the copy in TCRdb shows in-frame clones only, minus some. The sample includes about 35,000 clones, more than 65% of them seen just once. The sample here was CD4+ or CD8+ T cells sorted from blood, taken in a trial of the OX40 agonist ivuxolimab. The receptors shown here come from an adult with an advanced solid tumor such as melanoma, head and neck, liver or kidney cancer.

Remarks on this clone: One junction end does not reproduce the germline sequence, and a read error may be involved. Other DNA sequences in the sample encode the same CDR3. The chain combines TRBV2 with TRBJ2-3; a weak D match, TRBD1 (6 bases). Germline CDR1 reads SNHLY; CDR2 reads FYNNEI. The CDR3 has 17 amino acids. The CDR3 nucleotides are TGTGCTAGCAGTCCTGACCAGGGGATGTCACTCACAGATACGCAGTATTTT. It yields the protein CASSPDQGMSLTDTQYF.

The CDR3: CASKLGTISGNTIYF. The CDR3 DNA is TGTGCCAGCAAACTGGGGACAATCTCTGGAAACACCATATATTTT. The gene calls are TRBV6-6 and TRBJ1-3; a weak D match, TRBD1 (6 bases). V lost 7 bases and J lost 0, with 13 bases in between. Germline V gene data show CDR1 as MNHNY and CDR2 as SVGAGI (reference sequence). The CDR3 is 15 residues long.

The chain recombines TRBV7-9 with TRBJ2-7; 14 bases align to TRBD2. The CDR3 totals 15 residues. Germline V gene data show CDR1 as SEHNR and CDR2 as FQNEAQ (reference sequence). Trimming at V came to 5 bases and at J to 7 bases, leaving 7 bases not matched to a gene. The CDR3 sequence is CASSPPGTSGREQYF. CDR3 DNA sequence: TGTGCCAGCAGCCCCCCCGGGACTAGCGGGAGAGAGCAGTACTTC.

The CDR3 DNA follows: TGCGCCAGCAGCCAAGATCGTACCTCTCCGACTCAGATCCGGTCACCCCTCCACTTT. Its translation is CASSQDRTSPTQIRSPLHF. This chain uses TRBV4-1 with TRBJ1-6; D is unresolved. This CDR3 contains 19 residues. Trimming took 0 bases from V and 10 from J, leaving 25 bases between them. Germline V lookup: CDR1 MGHRA, CDR2 YSYEKL.

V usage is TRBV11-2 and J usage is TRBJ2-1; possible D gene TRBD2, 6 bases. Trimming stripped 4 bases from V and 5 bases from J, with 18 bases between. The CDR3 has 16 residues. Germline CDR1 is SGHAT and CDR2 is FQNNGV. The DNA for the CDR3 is TGTGCCAGCAGCTCTCACCCCCCGGAGGGGAACAATGAGCAGTTCTTC. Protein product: CASSSHPPEGNNEQFF.

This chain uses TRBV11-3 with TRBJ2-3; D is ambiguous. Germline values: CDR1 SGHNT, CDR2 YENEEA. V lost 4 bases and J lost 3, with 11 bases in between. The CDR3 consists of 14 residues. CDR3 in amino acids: CASSSTSRTDTQYF. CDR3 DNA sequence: TGTGCCAGCAGCTCTACGTCGCGGACAGATACGCAGTATTTT. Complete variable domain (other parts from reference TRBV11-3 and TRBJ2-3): EAGVVQSPRYKIIEKKQPVAFWCNPISGHNTLYWYLQNLGQGPELLIRYENEEAVDDSQLPKDRFSAERLKGVDSTLKIQPAELGDSAVYLCASSSTSRTDTQYFGPGTRLTVL.

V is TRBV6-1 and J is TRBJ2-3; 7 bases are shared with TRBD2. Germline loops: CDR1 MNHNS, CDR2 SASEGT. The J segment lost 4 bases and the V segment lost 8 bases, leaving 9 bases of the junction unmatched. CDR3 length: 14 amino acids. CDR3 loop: CASEAGVHSDTQYF. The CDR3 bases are TGTGCCAGCGAGGCGGGAGTCCATTCAGATACGCAGTATTTT.

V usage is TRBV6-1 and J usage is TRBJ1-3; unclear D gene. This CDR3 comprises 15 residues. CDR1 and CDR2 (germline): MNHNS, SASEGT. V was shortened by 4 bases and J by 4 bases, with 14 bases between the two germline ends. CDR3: CASSAHRTVGNTIYF. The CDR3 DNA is TGTGCCAGCAGTGCCCACCGGACGGTAGGAAACACCATATATTTT.

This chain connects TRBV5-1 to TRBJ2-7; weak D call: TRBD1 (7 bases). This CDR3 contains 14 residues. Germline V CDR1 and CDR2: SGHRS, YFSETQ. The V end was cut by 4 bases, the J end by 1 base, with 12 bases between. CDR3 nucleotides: TGCGCCAGCAGCCCGGGGGACAGATCCTACGAGCAGTACTTC. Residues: CASSPGDRSYEQYF.

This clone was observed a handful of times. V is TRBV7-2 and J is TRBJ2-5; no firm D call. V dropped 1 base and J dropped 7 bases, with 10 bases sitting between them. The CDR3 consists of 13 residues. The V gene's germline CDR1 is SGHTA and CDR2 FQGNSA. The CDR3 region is CASSLGTTGTQYF. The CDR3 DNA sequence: TGTGCCAGCAGCTTAGGGACCACCGGGACCCAGTACTTC. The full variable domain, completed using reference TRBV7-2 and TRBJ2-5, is GAGVSQSPSNKVTEKGKDVELRCDPISGHTALYWYRQSLGQGLEFLIYFQGNSAPDKSGLPSDRFSAERTGGSVSTLTIQRTQQEDSAVYLCASSLGTTGTQYFGPGTRLLVL.

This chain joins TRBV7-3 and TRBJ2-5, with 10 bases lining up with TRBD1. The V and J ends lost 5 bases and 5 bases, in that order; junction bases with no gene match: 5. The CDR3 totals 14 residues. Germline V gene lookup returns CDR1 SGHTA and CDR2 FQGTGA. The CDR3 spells CASSPTGGRETQYF. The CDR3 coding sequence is TGTGCCAGCAGCCCGACAGGGGGCAGGGAGACCCAGTACTTC.

This CDR3 is CASSVAPLGGGFYNEQFF. DNA of the CDR3: TGTGCCAGCAGCGTAGCCCCCCTTGGCGGGGGGTTCTACAATGAGCAGTTCTTC. The rearrangement uses TRBV9 and TRBJ2-1, with 8 bases fitting TRBD2. V lost 0 bases and J lost 3; bases outside the gene matches: 11. CDR3 length equals 18 residues. The V gene's germline CDR1 is SGDLS and CDR2 YYNGEE. The full variable domain, rest sourced from reference TRBV9 and TRBJ2-1, is DSGVTQTPKHLITATGQRVTLRCSPRSGDLSVYWYQQSLDQGLQFLIQYYNGEERAKGNILERFSAQQFPDLHSELNLSSLELGDSALYFCASSVAPLGGGFYNEQFFGPGTRLTVL.

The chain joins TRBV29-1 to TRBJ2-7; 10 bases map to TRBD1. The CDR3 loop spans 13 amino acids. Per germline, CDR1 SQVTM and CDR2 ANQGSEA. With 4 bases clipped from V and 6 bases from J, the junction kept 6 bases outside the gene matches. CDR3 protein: CSVGQGASGEQYF. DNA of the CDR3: TGCAGCGTTGGACAGGGGGCCTCGGGCGAGCAGTACTTC.

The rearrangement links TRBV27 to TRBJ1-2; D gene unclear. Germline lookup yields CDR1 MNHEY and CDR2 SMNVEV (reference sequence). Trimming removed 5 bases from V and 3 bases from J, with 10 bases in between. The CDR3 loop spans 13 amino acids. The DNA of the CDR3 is TGTGCCAGCAGTCGCCAACGGGACTATGGCTACACCTTC. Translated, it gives CASSRQRDYGYTF.

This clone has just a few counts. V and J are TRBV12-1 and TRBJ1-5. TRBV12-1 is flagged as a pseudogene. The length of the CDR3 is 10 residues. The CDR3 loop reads CASTPRPQHF. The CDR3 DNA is TGTGCCAGCACCCCAAGGCCCCAGCATTTT.

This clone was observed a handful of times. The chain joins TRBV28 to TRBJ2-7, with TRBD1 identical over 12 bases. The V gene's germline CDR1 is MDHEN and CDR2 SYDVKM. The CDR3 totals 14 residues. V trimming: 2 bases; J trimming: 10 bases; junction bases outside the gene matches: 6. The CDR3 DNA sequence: TGTGCCAGCAGTTTAAAGGGGACAGGGGGCGTTCAGTACTTC. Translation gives CASSLKGTGGVQYF.

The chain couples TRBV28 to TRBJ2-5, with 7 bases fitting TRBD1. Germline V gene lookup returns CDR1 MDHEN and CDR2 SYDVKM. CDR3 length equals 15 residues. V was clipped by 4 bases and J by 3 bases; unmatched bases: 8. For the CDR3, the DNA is TGTGCCAGCAGTTCAACAGGGGCCGGTGAAGAGACCCAGTACTTC. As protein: CASSSTGAGEETQYF.

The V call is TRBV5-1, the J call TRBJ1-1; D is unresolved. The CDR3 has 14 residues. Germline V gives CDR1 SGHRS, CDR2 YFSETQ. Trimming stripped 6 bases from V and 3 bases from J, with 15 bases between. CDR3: CASTEGPGDTEAFF. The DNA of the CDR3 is TGCGCCAGCACTGAAGGGCCCGGTGACACTGAAGCTTTCTTT.

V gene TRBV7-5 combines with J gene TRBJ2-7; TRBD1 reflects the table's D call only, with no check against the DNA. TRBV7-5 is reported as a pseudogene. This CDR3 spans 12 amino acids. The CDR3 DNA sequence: TGTGCCAGCAGCTCCCACAGCTACGAGCAGTACTTC. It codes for CASSSHSYEQYF.

The chain's CDR3 is CASSTGGGNTGELFF. The CDR3, as DNA: TGTGCCAGCAGCACAGGGGGCGGGAACACCGGGGAGCTGTTTTTT. The gene calls are TRBV11-3 and TRBJ2-2; 9 bases agree with TRBD1. Germline CDR1 and CDR2: SGHNT and YENEEA. The CDR3 totals 15 residues. With V trimmed by 5 bases and J by 1 base, 2 bases remained unmatched.

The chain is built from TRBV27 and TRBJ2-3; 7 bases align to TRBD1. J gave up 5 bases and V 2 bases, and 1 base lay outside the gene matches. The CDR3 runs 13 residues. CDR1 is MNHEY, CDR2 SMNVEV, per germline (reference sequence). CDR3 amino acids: CASSLQGVDTQYF. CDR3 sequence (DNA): TGTGCCAGCAGTTTACAGGGGGTAGATACGCAGTATTTT.

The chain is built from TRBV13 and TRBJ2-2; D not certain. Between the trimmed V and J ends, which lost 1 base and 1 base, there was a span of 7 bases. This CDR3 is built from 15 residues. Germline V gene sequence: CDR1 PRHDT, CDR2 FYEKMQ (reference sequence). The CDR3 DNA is TGTGCCAGCAGCTTAGTAGAGCTGAACACCGGGGAGCTGTTTTTT. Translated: CASSLVELNTGELFF.